This T cell receptor (beta chain) was sequenced for a study of cytomegalovirus exposure and HLA in healthy donors. Study overall: Unique TCRs from HLA-typed donors, around 93 million of them, were held in an early data release.

This clone was counted only a few times. Its antigen is unidentified. Whole-study results and caveats: Sequencing depth roughly uniform across donors was assumed in presence/absence analyses.

PCR employed 60 Vbeta and 13 Jbeta primers. The protocol was immunoSEQ multiplex PCR, while the TCRdb copy is restricted to in-frame clones and leaves out a portion. Of under 250,000 clones listed, around 78% are singletons. Germline V gene lookup returns CDR1 MNHEY and CDR2 SMNVEV (reference sequence). The CDR3 runs to 14 residues. V lost 6 bases and J 8 bases, leaving 17 bases between the germline ends. This sequence originates from a man aged 30-40 years in good health and CMV-seronegative. The sample was PBMCs. The chain recombines TRBV27 with TRBJ2-1, with TRBD2 as a possible D gene (6 bases). The CDR3 sequence is CASRPFGTLDEQFF. The CDR3 DNA reads as TGTGCCAGCAGACCATTCGGGACTCTCGATGAGCAGTTCTTC.